Included here is one T cell receptor beta chain sequence, with context. Antigen specificity is unknown. This sample is drawn from a study of cytomegalovirus exposure and HLA in healthy donors. Study-wide findings and caveats: One variant, a missense change in DCLRE1C, was linked in a later analysis to TCR beta V- and J-gene trimming. Earlier analysis looked at TCR beta V segments, and most were productive about 90% or about 30% of the time. Using a false discovery rate of 0.05, a later analysis showed that 16,951 TCR beta sequences were associated with HLA alleles.

The V and J ends lost 5 bases and 4 bases, in that order; junction bases with no gene match: 4. This CDR3 spans 16 amino acids. The germline gives CDR1 SGHTA, CDR2 FQGTGA. The PCR used 60 Vbeta and 13 Jbeta primers. Data came from immunoSEQ multiplex PCR; TCRdb stores just in-frame clones and leaves some out. The sample holds about 120,000 clones, about three quarters seen once. The source material was PBMCs. The sequence came from a man aged 25-45 years in good health and CMV-seronegative. The rearrangement uses TRBV7-3 and TRBJ2-3, with 15 bases lining up with TRBD2. The CDR3 coding sequence is TGTGCCAGCAGCATGGGACTAGCGGGGGGCGCAGATACGCAGTATTTT. Amino acid sequence: CASSMGLAGGADTQYF. Full variable domain (rest looked up from reference TRBV7-3 and TRBJ2-3): GAGVSQTPSNKVTEKGKYVELRCDPISGHTALYWYRQSLGQGPEFLIYFQGTGAADDSGLPNDRFFAVRPEGSVSTLKIQRTERGDSAVYLCASSMGLAGGADTQYFGPGTRLTVL.